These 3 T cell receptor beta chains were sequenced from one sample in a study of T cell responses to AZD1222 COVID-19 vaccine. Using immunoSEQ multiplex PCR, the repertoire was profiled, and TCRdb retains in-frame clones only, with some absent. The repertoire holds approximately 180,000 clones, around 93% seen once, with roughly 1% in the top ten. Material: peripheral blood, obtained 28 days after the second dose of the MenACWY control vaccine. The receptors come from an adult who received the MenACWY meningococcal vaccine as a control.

The CDR3 loop is CASTLMASYEQYF. The CDR3 DNA reads TGTGCCAGCACCCTAATGGCCTCCTACGAGCAGTACTTC. V and J are TRBV2 and TRBJ2-7; no clear D gene. Germline-derived CDR1 and CDR2 are SNHLY and FYNNEI. This CDR3 is built from 13 residues. V was trimmed by 7 bases and J by 0 bases, leaving 10 bases between them.

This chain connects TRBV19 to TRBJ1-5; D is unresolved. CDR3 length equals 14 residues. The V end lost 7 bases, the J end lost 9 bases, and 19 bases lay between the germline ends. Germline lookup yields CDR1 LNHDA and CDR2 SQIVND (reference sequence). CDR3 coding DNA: TGTGCCAGTATTTCAGGAGATATGTCAGGGCCCCAGCATTTT. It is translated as CASISGDMSGPQHF.

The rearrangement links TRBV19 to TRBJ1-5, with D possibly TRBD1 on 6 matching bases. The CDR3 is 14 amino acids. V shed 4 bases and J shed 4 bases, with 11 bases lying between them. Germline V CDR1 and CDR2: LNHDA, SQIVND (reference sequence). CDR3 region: CASSTNRANQPQHF. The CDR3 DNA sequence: TGTGCCAGTAGTACAAACAGGGCTAATCAGCCCCAGCATTTT. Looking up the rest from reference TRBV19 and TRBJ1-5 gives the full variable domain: DGGITQSPKYLFRKEGQNVTLSCEQNLNHDAMYWYRQDPGQGLRLIYYSQIVNDFQKGDIAEGYSVSREKKESFPLTVTSAQKNPTAFYLCASSTNRANQPQHFGDGTRLSIL.